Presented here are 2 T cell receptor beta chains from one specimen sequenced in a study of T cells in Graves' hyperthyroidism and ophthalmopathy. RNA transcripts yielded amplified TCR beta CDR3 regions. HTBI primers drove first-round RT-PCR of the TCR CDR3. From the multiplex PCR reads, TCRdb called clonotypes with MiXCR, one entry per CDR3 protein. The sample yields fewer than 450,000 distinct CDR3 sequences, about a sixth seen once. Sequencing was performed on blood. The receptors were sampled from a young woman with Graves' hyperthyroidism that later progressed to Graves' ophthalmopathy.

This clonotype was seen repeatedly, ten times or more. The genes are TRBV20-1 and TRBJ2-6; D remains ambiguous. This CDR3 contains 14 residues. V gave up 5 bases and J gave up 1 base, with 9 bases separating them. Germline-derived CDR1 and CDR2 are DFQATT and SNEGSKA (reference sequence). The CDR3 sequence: CSAQEGSGANVLTF. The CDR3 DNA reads TGCAGTGCTCAAGAAGGGTCTGGGGCCAACGTCCTGACTTTC.

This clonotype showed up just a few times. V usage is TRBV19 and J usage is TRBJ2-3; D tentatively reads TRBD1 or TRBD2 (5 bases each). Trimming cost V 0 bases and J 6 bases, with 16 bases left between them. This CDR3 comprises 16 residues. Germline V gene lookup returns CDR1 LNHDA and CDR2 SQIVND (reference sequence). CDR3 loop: CASSIDRGPKADTQYF. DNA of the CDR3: TGTGCCAGTAGTATAGATCGGGGACCTAAAGCCGATACGCAGTATTTT.